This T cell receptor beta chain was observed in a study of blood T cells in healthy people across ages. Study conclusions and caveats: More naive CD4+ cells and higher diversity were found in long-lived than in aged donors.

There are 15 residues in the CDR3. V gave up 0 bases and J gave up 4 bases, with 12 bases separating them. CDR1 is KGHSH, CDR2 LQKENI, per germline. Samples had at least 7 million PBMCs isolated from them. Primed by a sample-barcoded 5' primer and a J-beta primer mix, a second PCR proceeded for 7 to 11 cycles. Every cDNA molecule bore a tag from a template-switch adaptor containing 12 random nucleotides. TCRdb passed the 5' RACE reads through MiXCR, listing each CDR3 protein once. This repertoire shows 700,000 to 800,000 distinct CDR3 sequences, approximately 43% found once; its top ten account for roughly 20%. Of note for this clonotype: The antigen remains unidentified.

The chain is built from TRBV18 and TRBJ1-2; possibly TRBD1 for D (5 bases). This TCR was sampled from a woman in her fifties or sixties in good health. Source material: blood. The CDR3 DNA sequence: TGTGCCAGCTCACCACCGATCCGGGACGGCTATGGCTACACCTTC. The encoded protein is CASSPPIRDGYGYTF. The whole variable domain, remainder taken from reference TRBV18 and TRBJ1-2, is NAGVMQNPRHLVRRRGQEARLRCSPMKGHSHVYWYRQLPEEGLKFMVYLQKENIIDESGMPKERFSAEFPKEGPSILRIQQVVRGDSAAYFCASSPPIRDGYGYTFGSGTRLTVV.